This section outlines one TCR beta chain sequence together with its context. What it recognizes is unknown. The data stem from a study of OX40 agonist ivuxolimab in advanced cancers. Whole-study context: Intravenous ivuxolimab was administered to patients every 2 weeks at 0.01 to 10 mg/kg. Notes on the study in general: Compared with others, partial responders at 0.1-3.0 mg/kg displayed clonal expansion among the lowest. CD4+ and CD8+ T cells in blood underwent clonal expansion by week 6 at 0.1 to 3.0 mg/kg.

Patients who had autoimmune disease history or got systemic immunosuppression were left out. Data came from immunoSEQ multiplex PCR; TCRdb stores just in-frame clones and leaves some out. The data hold tens of thousands of clones, with approximately 79% observed a single time. V was pared by 6 bases and J by 2 bases, with 11 bases between. CDR3 length: 14 amino acids. Germline values: CDR1 SGHTA, CDR2 FQGNSA. This receptor was taken from an adult with an advanced solid tumor such as melanoma, head and neck, liver or kidney cancer. Sequences were derived from CD4+ or CD8+ T cells sorted from blood, sampled in a trial of the OX40 agonist ivuxolimab. The V gene is TRBV7-2, the J gene TRBJ1-5; a possible D gene is TRBD1 (6 bases). The CDR3 bases are TGTGCCAGCAGTTCTCACAGGGGCAATCAGCCCCAGCATTTT. Protein: CASSSHRGNQPQHF. The full variable domain, completed using reference TRBV7-2 and TRBJ1-5, is GAGVSQSPSNKVTEKGKDVELRCDPISGHTALYWYRQSLGQGLEFLIYFQGNSAPDKSGLPSDRFSAERTGGSVSTLTIQRTQQEDSAVYLCASSSHRGNQPQHFGDGTRLSIL.